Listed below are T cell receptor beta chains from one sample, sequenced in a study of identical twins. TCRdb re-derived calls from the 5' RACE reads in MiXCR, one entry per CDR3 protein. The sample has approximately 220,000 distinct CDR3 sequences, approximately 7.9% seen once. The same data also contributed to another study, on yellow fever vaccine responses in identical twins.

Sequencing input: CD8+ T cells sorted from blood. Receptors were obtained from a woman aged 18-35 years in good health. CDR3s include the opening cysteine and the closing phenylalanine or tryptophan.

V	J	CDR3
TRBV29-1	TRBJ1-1	CSVESRDRGQAFF
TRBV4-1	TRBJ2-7	CASSPGRQTSYEQYF
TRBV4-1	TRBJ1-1	CASSQEAGGAATEAFF
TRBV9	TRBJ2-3	CASSVEKPGLAGVVKGTDTQYF
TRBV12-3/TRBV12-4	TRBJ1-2	CASSLTGGYGYTF
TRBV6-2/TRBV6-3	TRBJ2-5	CASSKGVETQYF
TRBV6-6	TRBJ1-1	CASSPGTGANTEAFF
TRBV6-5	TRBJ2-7	CASSYRGLAGDYEQYF
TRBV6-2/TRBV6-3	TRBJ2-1	CASSYSNVGGPLFSEQFF
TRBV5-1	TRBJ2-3	CASSLDMIKQYF
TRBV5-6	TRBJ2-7	CASSYGTPAGEQYF
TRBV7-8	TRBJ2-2	CASRAGTGIAGELFF
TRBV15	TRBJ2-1	CATSTPKQGAGEQFF
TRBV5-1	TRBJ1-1	CASSLPGTEAFF
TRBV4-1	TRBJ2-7	CASSQDQGASYEQYF
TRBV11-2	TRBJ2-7	CASSLRAPGGVFYEQYF
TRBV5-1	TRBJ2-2	CAKGTGELFF
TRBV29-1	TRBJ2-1	CSVDEGTSGSFTYNEQFF
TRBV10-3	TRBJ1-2	CAISWDGVGYTF
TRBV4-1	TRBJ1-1	CASSQDWTRGALNTEAFF
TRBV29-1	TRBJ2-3	CSVEDSLSSDTQYF
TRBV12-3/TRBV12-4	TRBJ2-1	CASSFGVPYNEQFF
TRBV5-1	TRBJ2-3	CASSLLRDPRVDTQYF
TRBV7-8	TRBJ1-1	CASSSNSREWITEAFF
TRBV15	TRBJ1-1	CATSRDPGLWDTEAFF
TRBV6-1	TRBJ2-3	CASSPYWVDTQYF
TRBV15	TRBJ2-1	CATSSGQDYFYNEQFF
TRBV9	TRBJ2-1	CASSASLGEQFF
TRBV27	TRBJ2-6	CASMGTGSSGANVLTF
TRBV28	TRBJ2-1	CASRPSSNGGPAPDEQFF
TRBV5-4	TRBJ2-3	CASSTQGGSTDTQYF
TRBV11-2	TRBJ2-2	CASSFVLGLSGELFF
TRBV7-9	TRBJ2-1	CASSSREQAGEQFF
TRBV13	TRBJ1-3	CASSFLARGSEGNTIYF
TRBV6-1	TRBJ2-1	CASRKDRDIGIYNEQFF
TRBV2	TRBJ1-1	CASWDRGGLVAFF
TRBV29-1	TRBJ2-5	CSVEDGAGKETQYF
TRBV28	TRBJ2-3	CASSEDRSTDTQYF
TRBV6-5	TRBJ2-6	CASSYDGTSGANVLTF
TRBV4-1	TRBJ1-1	CASSRPGQGGTEAFF
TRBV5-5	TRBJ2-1	CASSLTHRGRSYNEQFF
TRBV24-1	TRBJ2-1	CATSDWGTGGMLEQFF
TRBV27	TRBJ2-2	CASSARVAGELFF